The clone carrying this TCR beta chain was recorded many times. The data derive from a study of blood T cells in healthy people across ages. The authors ran a second PCR of roughly 6 to 11 cycles using a sample-barcoded 5' primer and a J-beta primer mix. In TCRdb, the 5' RACE reads were re-called with MiXCR into one record per CDR3 protein. The top ten hold more than 6% of the sample, which has 1.5 million to 2 million distinct CDR3 sequences, roughly 27% seen once. There are 13 residues in the CDR3. CDR1 SGHRS and CDR2 YFSETQ come from the germline V gene. V lost 3 bases, J lost 3 bases, and 9 bases lay in between.

Sequencing used blood. This TCR derives from a woman aged 30 to 39 in good health. The chain couples TRBV5-1 to TRBJ1-1, with D uncertain. CDR3 amino acids: CASSWTGDTEAFF. Here the CDR3 DNA reads TGCGCCAGCAGCTGGACCGGGGACACTGAAGCTTTCTTT.